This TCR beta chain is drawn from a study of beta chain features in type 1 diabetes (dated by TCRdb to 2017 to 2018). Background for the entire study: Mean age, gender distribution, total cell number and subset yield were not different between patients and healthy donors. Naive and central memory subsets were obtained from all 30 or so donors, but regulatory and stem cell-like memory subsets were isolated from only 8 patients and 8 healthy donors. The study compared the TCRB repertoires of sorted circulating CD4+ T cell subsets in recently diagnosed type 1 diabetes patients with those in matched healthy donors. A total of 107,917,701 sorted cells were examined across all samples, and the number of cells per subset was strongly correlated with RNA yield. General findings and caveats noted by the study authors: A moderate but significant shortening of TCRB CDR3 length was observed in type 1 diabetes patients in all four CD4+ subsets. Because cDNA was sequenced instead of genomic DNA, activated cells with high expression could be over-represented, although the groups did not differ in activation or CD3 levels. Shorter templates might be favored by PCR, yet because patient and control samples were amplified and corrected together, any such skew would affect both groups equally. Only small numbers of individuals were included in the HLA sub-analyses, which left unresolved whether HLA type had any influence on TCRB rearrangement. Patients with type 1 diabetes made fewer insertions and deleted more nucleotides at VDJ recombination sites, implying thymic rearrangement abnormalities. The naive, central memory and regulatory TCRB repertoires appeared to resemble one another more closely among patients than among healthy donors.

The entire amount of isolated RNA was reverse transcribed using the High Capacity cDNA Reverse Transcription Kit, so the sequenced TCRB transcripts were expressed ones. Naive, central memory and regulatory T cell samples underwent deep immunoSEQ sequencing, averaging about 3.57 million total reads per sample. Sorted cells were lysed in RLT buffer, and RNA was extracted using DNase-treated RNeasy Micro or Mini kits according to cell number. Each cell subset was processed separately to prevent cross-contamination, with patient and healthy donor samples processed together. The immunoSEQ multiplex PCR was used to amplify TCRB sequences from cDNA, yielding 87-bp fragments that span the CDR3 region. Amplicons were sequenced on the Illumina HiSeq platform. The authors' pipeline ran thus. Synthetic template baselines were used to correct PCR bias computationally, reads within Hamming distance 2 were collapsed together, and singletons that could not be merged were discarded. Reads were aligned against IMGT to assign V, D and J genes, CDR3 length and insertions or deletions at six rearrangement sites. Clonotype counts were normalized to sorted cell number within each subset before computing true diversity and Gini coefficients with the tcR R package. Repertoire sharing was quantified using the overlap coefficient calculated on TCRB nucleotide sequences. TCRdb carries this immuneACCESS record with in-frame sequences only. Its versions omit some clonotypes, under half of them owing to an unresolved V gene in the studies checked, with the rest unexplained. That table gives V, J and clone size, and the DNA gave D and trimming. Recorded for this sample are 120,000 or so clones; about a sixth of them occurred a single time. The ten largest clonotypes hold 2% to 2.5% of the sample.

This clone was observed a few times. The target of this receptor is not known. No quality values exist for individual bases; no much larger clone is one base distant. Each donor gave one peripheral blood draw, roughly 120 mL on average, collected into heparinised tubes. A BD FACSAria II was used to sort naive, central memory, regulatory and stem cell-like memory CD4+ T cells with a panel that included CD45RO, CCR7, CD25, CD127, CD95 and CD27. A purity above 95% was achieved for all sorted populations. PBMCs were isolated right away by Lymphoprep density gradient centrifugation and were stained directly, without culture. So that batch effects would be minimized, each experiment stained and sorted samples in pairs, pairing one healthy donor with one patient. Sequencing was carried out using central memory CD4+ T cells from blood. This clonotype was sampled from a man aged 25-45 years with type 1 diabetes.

The CDR3: CASSWTGGQGNTIYF. The nucleotide sequence is given as TGTGCCAGCAGCTGGACAGGGGGCCAGGGAAACACCATATATTTT. This chain is built from TRBV7-2 and TRBJ1-3; 11 central bases correspond to TRBD1. The CDR3 spans 15 residues, from the cysteine through the phenylalanine. Solely the CDR3 DNA is kept, with 45 bases framed from the first base. The germline V gene sets CDR1 to SGHTA and CDR2 to FQGNSA. V trim: 4 bases; J trim: 4 bases; unmatched bases: 3.